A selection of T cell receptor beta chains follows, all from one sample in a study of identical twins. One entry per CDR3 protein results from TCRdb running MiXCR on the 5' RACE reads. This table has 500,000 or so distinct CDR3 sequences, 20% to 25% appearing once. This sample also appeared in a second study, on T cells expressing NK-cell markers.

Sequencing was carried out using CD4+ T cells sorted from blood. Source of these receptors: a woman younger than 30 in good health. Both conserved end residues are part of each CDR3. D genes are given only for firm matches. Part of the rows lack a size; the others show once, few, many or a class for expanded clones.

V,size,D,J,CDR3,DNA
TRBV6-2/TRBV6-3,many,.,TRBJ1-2,CASSYRINYGYTF,TGTGCCAGCAGTTACAGGATAAACTATGGCTACACCTTC
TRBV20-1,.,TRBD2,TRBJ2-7,CSARAPGLAGGHSYEQYF,TGCAGTGCTAGAGCACCGGGACTAGCGGGAGGGCACTCCTACGAGCAGTACTTC
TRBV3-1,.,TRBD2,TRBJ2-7,CASGLTSAYSYEQYF,TGTGCCAGCGGACTCACTAGCGCTTACTCCTACGAGCAGTACTTC
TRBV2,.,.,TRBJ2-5,CASRADRRETQYF,TGTGCCAGCAGGGCAGACAGAAGAGAGACCCAGTACTTC
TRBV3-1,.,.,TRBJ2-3,CASSTRPIGIPDTQYF,TGTGCCAGCAGCACCCGGCCCATCGGTATCCCAGATACGCAGTATTTT
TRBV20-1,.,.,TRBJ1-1,CSASRDLRTEAFF,TGCAGTGCTAGCCGGGATCTGAGGACTGAAGCTTTCTTT
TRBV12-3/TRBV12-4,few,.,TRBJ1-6,CASSLTGRRSPLHF,TGTGCCAGCAGTTTGACAGGAAGGCGATCACCCCTCCACTTT
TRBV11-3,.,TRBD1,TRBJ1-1,CASSSPRGITEAFF,TGTGCCAGCAGCTCACCCAGGGGGATCACTGAAGCTTTCTTT
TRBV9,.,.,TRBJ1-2,CASSPQIEPYGYTF,TGTGCCAGCAGCCCGCAAATCGAACCATATGGCTACACCTTC
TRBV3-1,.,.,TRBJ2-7,CASSPAGGRSYEQYF,TGTGCCAGCAGCCCAGCCGGGGGAAGGAGCTACGAGCAGTACTTC
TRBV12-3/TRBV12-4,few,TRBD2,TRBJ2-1,CASSRGLAGGINEQFF,TGTGCCAGCAGTCGGGGACTAGCGGGAGGGATAAATGAGCAGTTCTTC
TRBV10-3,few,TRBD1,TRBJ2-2,CAISDWQGERRELFF,TGTGCCATCAGTGATTGGCAGGGGGAGAGAAGGGAGCTGTTTTTT
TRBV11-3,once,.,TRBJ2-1,CASSLVAETEQFF,TGTGCCAGCAGCTTAGTTGCTGAAACTGAGCAGTTCTTC
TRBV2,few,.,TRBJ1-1,CASSGRQGNTEAFF,TGTGCCAGCAGTGGGAGGCAGGGGAACACTGAAGCTTTCTTT
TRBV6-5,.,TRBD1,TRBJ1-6,CASSYGAGGMRPLHF,TGTGCCAGCAGTTATGGGGCAGGGGGCATGAGGCCCCTCCACTTT
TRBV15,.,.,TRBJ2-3,CATCGTLHTDTQYF,TGTGCCACCTGCGGGACACTCCACACAGATACGCAGTATTTT
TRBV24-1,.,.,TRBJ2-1,CATRDQGSTYNEQFF,TGTGCCACCAGGGATCAGGGGTCTACCTACAATGAGCAGTTCTTC
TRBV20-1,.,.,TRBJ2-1,CSASPVQERGNEQFF,TGCAGTGCTAGTCCAGTACAGGAGAGGGGGAATGAGCAGTTCTTC
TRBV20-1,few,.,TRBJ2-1,CSASRDNEQFF,TGCAGTGCTAGTCGGGACAATGAGCAGTTCTTC
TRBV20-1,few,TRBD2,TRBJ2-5,CSATPPSGPYQETQYF,TGCAGTGCTACGCCCCCTAGCGGGCCTTACCAAGAGACCCAGTACTTC
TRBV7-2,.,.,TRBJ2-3,CASSLNLGDTQYF,TGTGCCAGCAGCTTAAACCTCGGGGATACGCAGTATTTT
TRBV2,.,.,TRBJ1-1,CASRAGASTEAFF,TGTGCCAGCAGGGCAGGGGCGAGCACTGAAGCTTTCTTT
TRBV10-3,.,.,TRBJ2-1,CAISPVSVNEQFF,TGTGCCATCAGCCCTGTTTCGGTCAATGAGCAGTTCTTC
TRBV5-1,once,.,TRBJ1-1,CASIRGGKAFF,TGCGCCAGCATAAGGGGGGGGAAAGCTTTCTTT
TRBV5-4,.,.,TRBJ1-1,CASSVWGRTEAFF,TGTGCCAGCAGCGTATGGGGACGGACTGAAGCTTTCTTT
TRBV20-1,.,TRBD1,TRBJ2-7,CSARTGVGYEQYF,TGCAGTGCCCGGACAGGGGTCGGCTACGAGCAGTACTTC
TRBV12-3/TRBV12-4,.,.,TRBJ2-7,CASSLASYYEQYF,TGTGCCAGCAGTTTAGCCTCCTACTACGAGCAGTACTTC
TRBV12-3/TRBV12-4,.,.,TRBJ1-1,CASSLADSRNTEAFF,TGTGCCAGCAGTTTAGCCGATTCCAGGAATACTGAAGCTTTCTTT
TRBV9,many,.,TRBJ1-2,CASSVDRNYGYTF,TGTGCCAGCAGCGTAGACAGGAATTATGGCTACACCTTC
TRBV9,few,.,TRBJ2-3,CASSVEGGLHTQYF,TGTGCCAGCAGCGTAGAGGGGGGATTACATACGCAGTATTTT
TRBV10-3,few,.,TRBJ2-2,CAISETGNTGELFF,TGTGCCATCAGTGAGACAGGGAACACCGGGGAGCTGTTTTTT
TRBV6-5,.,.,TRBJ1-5,CASSYGTSGVYSNQPQHF,TGTGCCAGCAGTTACGGGACCTCGGGGGTTTATAGCAATCAGCCCCAGCATTTT
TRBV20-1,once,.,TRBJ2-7,CSARPNRDSGEQYF,TGCAGTGCTAGACCCAACAGGGATTCGGGCGAGCAGTACTTC
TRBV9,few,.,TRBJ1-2,CASKVGPYGYTF,TGTGCCAGCAAAGTTGGGCCCTATGGCTACACCTTC
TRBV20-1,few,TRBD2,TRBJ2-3,CSAELAGSTDTQYF,TGCAGTGCTGAGTTAGCGGGATCCACAGATACGCAGTATTTT
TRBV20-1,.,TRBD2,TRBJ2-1,CSARRRESYNEQFF,TGCAGTGCTAGACGGCGGGAGAGCTACAATGAGCAGTTCTTC
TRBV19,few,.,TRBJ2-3,CASSIEGSKGNTQYF,TGTGCCAGTAGTATTGAAGGCTCCAAAGGGAATACGCAGTATTTT
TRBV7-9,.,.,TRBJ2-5,CASSLFPSLGGTQYF,TGTGCCAGCAGCTTATTCCCCAGTCTGGGGGGGACCCAGTACTTC
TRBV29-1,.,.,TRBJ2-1,CSVEGRGAYNEQFF,TGCAGCGTTGAGGGTCGGGGCGCCTACAATGAGCAGTTCTTC
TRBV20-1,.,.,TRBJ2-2,CSASDVGDTGELFF,TGCAGTGCTAGTGATGTGGGGGACACCGGGGAGCTGTTTTTT
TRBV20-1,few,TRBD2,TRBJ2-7,CSARGGVAGGVDEQYF,TGCAGTGCTAGAGGTGGGGTAGCGGGGGGTGTCGACGAGCAGTACTTC
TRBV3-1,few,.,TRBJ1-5,CASSQAMSNQPQHF,TGTGCCAGCAGCCAAGCAATGAGTAATCAGCCCCAGCATTTT
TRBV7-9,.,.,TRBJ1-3,CASSLEVSARNTIYF,TGTGCCAGCAGCTTAGAAGTCAGTGCAAGAAACACCATATATTTT
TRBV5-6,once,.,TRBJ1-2,CASSSNRAGYTF,TGTGCCAGCAGCTCCAACAGGGCTGGCTACACCTTC
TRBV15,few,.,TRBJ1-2,CATSWQGDYGYTF,TGTGCCACCAGCTGGCAGGGTGACTATGGCTACACCTTC
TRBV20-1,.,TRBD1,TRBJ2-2,CSARTPKGAGGELFF,TGCAGTGCTAGAACCCCAAAGGGGGCGGGCGGGGAGCTGTTTTTT
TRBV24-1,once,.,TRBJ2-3,CATSDTGLGDTQYF,TGTGCCACCAGTGACACAGGGCTCGGAGATACGCAGTATTTT
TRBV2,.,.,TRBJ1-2,CVKSDLPGTF,TGTGTCAAGTCGGATCTCCCGGGCACCTTC
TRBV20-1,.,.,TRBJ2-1,CSALVYEQFF,TGCAGTGCACTAGTCTATGAGCAGTTCTTC
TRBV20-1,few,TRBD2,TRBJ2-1,CSVRGLAGRNEQFF,TGCAGTGTCAGGGGCCTAGCGGGGAGGAATGAGCAGTTCTTC
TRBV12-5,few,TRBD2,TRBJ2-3,CASGPGTSGGNTQYF,TGTGCTAGTGGCCCTGGGACTAGCGGGGGAAATACGCAGTATTTT
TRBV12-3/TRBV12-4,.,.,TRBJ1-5,CASSLRHSNQPQHF,TGTGCCAGCAGTCTAAGACATAGCAATCAGCCCCAGCATTTT
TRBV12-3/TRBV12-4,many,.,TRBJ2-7,CASSLSPSGTYEQYF,TGTGCCAGCAGTTTATCGCCCAGCGGAACCTACGAGCAGTACTTC
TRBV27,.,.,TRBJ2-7,CASSTFKGWVYEQYF,TGTGCCAGCAGTACCTTTAAAGGTTGGGTCTACGAGCAGTACTTC
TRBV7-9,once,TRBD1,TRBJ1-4,CASSLVLTGAGNEKLFF,TGTGCCAGCAGCTTAGTCCTGACAGGGGCCGGTAATGAAAAACTGTTTTTT